Sequencing of this TCR beta chain was carried out in a study of CD8 T cells in Susac syndrome. Germline CDR1 is KGHDR and CDR2 is SFDVKD. V lost 8 bases, J lost 5 bases, and 7 bases stayed unmatched. This CDR3 contains 14 residues. After extraction with the RNeasy kit, about 0.5 to 1 ug of the RNA was reverse transcribed using random hexamers. Using its own MiXCR run on the immunoSEQ multiplex PCR reads, TCRdb lists one record per CDR3 protein. The repertoire has around 200,000 distinct CDR3 sequences, around 95% of them found once; the top ten carry about 0.093%. Sequenced: CD4+ T cells from PBMCs. The sequence was collected from a human donor with multiple sclerosis. This chain links TRBV24-1 with TRBJ2-2, with 7 bases identical to TRBD2. Here the CDR3 reads CATMSRGVTGELFF. CDR3 DNA: TGTGCCACCATGAGCCGGGGGGTGACCGGGGAGCTGTTTTTT.